The clone carrying this T cell receptor (beta chain) was seen a handful of times. The antigen is unknown. Trimming took 0 bases from V and 2 from J, leaving 14 bases between them. Germline CDR1 is MNHEY and CDR2 is SMNVEV (reference sequence). This CDR3 has 16 amino acids. This specimen belongs to a study of response to subunit inactivated influenza vaccine. Whole-study findings and limits: The study's authors posited that every seasonal influenza vaccination enlists few new T cells.

TCRdb itself ran the RT-PCR reads through MiXCR, one entry per CDR3 protein. This table has roughly 700,000 distinct CDR3 sequences, approximately 15% appearing once. The specimen comprised PBMCs from blood, sampled 14 to 15 days before vaccination. V and J are TRBV27 and TRBJ2-7; perhaps TRBD2 as D (6 bases). This TCR was sampled from a man in his forties or fifties who received an inactivated influenza vaccine. As DNA, the CDR3 is TGTGCCAGCAGTTTATCAGGCGGGACTTTCACCTACGAGCAGTACTTC. The encoded protein is CASSLSGGTFTYEQYF.